Detailed here is one TCR beta chain. Its antigen is not known. This CDR3 has 16 residues. V shed 5 bases and J shed 1 base, with 16 bases lying between them. CDR1 is ENHRY, CDR2 SYGVKD, per germline. This sample was taken from a study of shared clonotypes between healthy human individuals. General observations from the study: The diversity represented, both genetic and in exposure history, was limited by few donors. Some clonotypes were shared by all four sorted-subset donors, while others were not shared. The non-shared ones had lower generation probabilities than the shared ones.

Assay used: immunoSEQ multiplex PCR; TCRdb lists only in-frame clones, some missing. This sample has about 1,500,000 clones, with roughly 96% found just once. The sample was naive CD4+ T cells sorted from blood. Subset defined: CD45RA+ positively selected. This receptor was obtained from a man aged 25 to 40 in good health. The rearrangement joins TRBV10-3 to TRBJ2-3, with D possibly being TRBD1 (6 bases). The CDR3 DNA reads as TGTGCCATCAGTACCACCTACAGGGCCCGCACAGATACGCAGTATTTT. This gives the protein CAISTTYRARTDTQYF.